These T cell receptor beta chains were read from a single sample in a study of long-term antiretroviral therapy in people with HIV. The data were produced by immunoSEQ multiplex PCR, yet TCRdb's version contains in-frame clones alone and is incomplete. The data show tens of thousands of clones, about 90% seen once. The sample consisted of unsorted PBMCs, taken 2 years after starting antiretroviral therapy. The origin of the receptors is a man aged 50 or older with HIV. The CDR3 runs from the conserved cysteine through the conserved F or W. D genes are given only for firm matches. Clone size is given for some rows only: seen once, a few or many times, or a class if the clone is expanded.

DNA,CDR3,V,size,D,J
TGTGCCAGCAGGGGGACAGGGGCGGATACCGGGGAGCTGTTTTTT,CASRGTGADTGELFF,TRBV2,.,TRBD1,TRBJ2-2
TGTGCCAGCAGTAGGTATGGGGCTGAAGCTTTCTTT,CASSRYGAEAFF,TRBV28,.,.,TRBJ1-1
TGTGCCAGCAGCGTAGATAACCGGGGAGGGAACACCGGGGAGCTGTTTTTT,CASSVDNRGGNTGELFF,TRBV9,.,.,TRBJ2-2
TGTGCCAGCGGCTACAGGGGTGAGAATACCATATATTTT,CASGYRGENTIYF,TRBV6-6,.,TRBD1,TRBJ1-3
TGTGCCAGCAGTCTCCCAGCGGGAGGCTCTGGGGCCAACGTCCTGACTTTC,CASSLPAGGSGANVLTF,TRBV28,.,TRBD2,TRBJ2-6
TGTGCCAGCTCACCGACTAAGCAAGAGACCCAGTACTTC,CASSPTKQETQYF,TRBV18,.,.,TRBJ2-5
TGTGCCAGCAGCCAAGACGGGACGGATTATGGCTACACCTTC,CASSQDGTDYGYTF,TRBV6-5,.,.,TRBJ1-2
TGTGCCAGCAGCTTAGTAGGTCCTTGGGGGGGTGAAGCTTTCTTT,CASSLVGPWGGEAFF,TRBV11-2,.,.,TRBJ1-1
TGTGCCAGCAGTCCGGGTTATGGCACAGATACGCAGTATTTT,CASSPGYGTDTQYF,TRBV28,.,.,TRBJ2-3
TGTGCCAGCAATCCCGTGGGGGGTAAAGGGGACTATGGCTACACCTTC,CASNPVGGKGDYGYTF,TRBV28,.,.,TRBJ1-2
TGTGCCAGTAGTCCCACCCGGGGGGCTAGCTTTAGGACCGGGGAGCTGTTTTTT,CASSPTRGASFRTGELFF,TRBV19,.,.,TRBJ2-2
TGTGCCAGCAGCAAAGTCGGGACAGAGGTCTACGAGCAGTACTTC,CASSKVGTEVYEQYF,TRBV21-1,.,.,TRBJ2-7
TGTGCCAGCAGCACACTAGCGGGGACCTACGAGCAGTACTTC,CASSTLAGTYEQYF,TRBV6-5,.,TRBD2,TRBJ2-7
TGTGCCACCAGCAGCGGTCAGAGGAGCAATGAGCAGTTCTTC,CATSSGQRSNEQFF,TRBV15,.,.,TRBJ2-1
TGTGCCAGCAGCTTGGCCGCGGGCACCGGGGAGCTGTTTTTT,CASSLAAGTGELFF,TRBV5-8,few,.,TRBJ2-2
TGTGCCAGCAGCTTGGATGGCAGGGGGAACACTGAAGCTTTCTTT,CASSLDGRGNTEAFF,TRBV5-4,.,.,TRBJ1-1
TGCGCCAGCAGCCAAGATGTGGGAACTAATGAAAAACTGTTTTTT,CASSQDVGTNEKLFF,TRBV4-1,.,.,TRBJ1-4
TGTGCCAGCAGCCCGGGGGAGCGGGTGAGCTCAGATACGCAGTATTTT,CASSPGERVSSDTQYF,TRBV11-2,.,.,TRBJ2-3
TGTGCCAGCAGCTTAGGTAGGGGCGCAGGTTTTGGCAATCAGCCCCAGCATTTT,CASSLGRGAGFGNQPQHF,TRBV7-9,.,.,TRBJ1-5
TGTGCCACCCTAGACAGGGGTGATGAAAAACTGTTTTTT,CATLDRGDEKLFF,TRBV28,.,TRBD1,TRBJ1-4
TGTGCCAGCAGCACCGGGACAGGGGCCCGGGGTGAAAAACTGTTTTTT,CASSTGTGARGEKLFF,TRBV2,.,TRBD1,TRBJ1-4
TGCGCCAGCAGCCCCACGGGGGGAGCCTACAATGAGCAGTTCTTC,CASSPTGGAYNEQFF,TRBV4-1,.,TRBD2,TRBJ2-1
TGCGCCAGCAGCCCCCAACGACAGGTCCTGATTCTCTCTGGAAACACCATATATTTT,CASSPQRQVLILSGNTIYF,TRBV4-1,.,.,TRBJ1-3
TGTGCCACCATAACGGGAGAGACCCAGTACTTC,CATITGETQYF,TRBV27,once,.,TRBJ2-5
TGTGCCAGCTCACCGTACAGGGGGCGAGTTGGCTACACCTTC,CASSPYRGRVGYTF,TRBV18,few,TRBD1,TRBJ1-2
TGCGCCAGCAGCTTACAGGGAAACACCATATATTTT,CASSLQGNTIYF,TRBV5-1,once,.,TRBJ1-3
TGCAGCGTTGCGGACAGGGGGGGGATCGTGGCCTACAATGAGCAGTTCTTC,CSVADRGGIVAYNEQFF,TRBV29-1,.,TRBD1,TRBJ2-1
TGTGCCTGGAAGGGGGGTGCTAACTATGGCTACACCTTC,CAWKGGANYGYTF,TRBV30,.,.,TRBJ1-2
TGTGCCATCAGAGCTAGCGGGGGCACCTACGAGCAGTACTTC,CAIRASGGTYEQYF,TRBV10-3,.,TRBD2,TRBJ2-7
TGTGCCAGCAGTTATGGCCGGTACTATGGCTACACCTTC,CASSYGRYYGYTF,TRBV27,.,.,TRBJ1-2
TGTGCCAGCAGTTTGGATTATAATTCACCCCTCCACTTT,CASSLDYNSPLHF,TRBV27,.,.,TRBJ1-6
TGTGCCAGCAGCTTCAGTTACTACGAGCAGTACTTC,CASSFSYYEQYF,TRBV7-2,.,.,TRBJ2-7
TGTGCCAGTAGCCTCGGGGGACATAACCTAGACTATGGCTACACCTTC,CASSLGGHNLDYGYTF,TRBV19,.,.,TRBJ1-2
TGCGCCAGCACCCACGGAGGATACAGGTCTGGAAACACCATATATTTT,CASTHGGYRSGNTIYF,TRBV5-1,.,.,TRBJ1-3
TGTGCCAGAAGCTTCGGGACAGGGAATGAAAAACTGTTTTTT,CARSFGTGNEKLFF,TRBV5-3,.,TRBD1,TRBJ1-4
TGTGCCAGCAGGAACAGGGGGCGGACTGAAGCTTTCTTT,CASRNRGRTEAFF,TRBV6-1,once,TRBD1,TRBJ1-1
TGTGCCAGCAGTTTTTCGGCAGCCGTGTACACTGAAGCTTTCTTT,CASSFSAAVYTEAFF,TRBV6-5,once,.,TRBJ1-1
TGTGCCAGCAGCTGGACTAGCGGGGGACCCTACGAGCAGTACTTC,CASSWTSGGPYEQYF,TRBV7-2,.,TRBD2,TRBJ2-7
TGCGCCAGCAGCCTCGGGACTAGCATCCCCGAGCAGTACTTC,CASSLGTSIPEQYF,TRBV5-1,.,TRBD2,TRBJ2-7
TGTGCCAGCAGCTTCCGGGACACTGAAGCTTTCTTT,CASSFRDTEAFF,TRBV7-9,.,.,TRBJ1-1
TGTGCCAGCAGCTCGGGGGGATATGGCTACACCTTC,CASSSGGYGYTF,TRBV7-9,.,.,TRBJ1-2
TGTGCCAGCAGCTCCCCTCGGGGAGGATCTGGCTACACCTTC,CASSSPRGGSGYTF,TRBV7-9,.,.,TRBJ1-2
TGTGCCACCAGCAGAGAAGGGACAGGGGGGTACGAGCAGTACTTT,CATSREGTGGYEQYF,TRBV15,.,TRBD1,TRBJ2-7
TGCAGCGTTACAGACAGGGTCGGGCCGAGAGGCTATGGCTACACCTTC,CSVTDRVGPRGYGYTF,TRBV29-1,.,TRBD1,TRBJ1-2
TGTGCCAGCAGCAAATTAGGGTGCATGAACACTGAAGCTTTCTTT,CASSKLGCMNTEAFF,TRBV21-1,.,.,TRBJ1-1
TGTGCCAGTAGTTCCTCAGGGGGCGCGGGCACAGATACGCAGTATTTT,CASSSSGGAGTDTQYF,TRBV19,.,TRBD1,TRBJ2-3
TGTGCCAGCAGTGAACCAGACGGGGGACTAGCGGACTACGAGCAGTACTTC,CASSEPDGGLADYEQYF,TRBV6-1,few,TRBD2,TRBJ2-7
TGTGCCAGCAGCCCTCGTTGGCAGGGAGGGCCATGGGAAGCTTTCTTT,CASSPRWQGGPWEAFF,TRBV9,.,.,TRBJ1-1
TGTGCCAGTAGTCCACTTCGTCTTTCCTCACCCCTCCACTTT,CASSPLRLSSPLHF,TRBV19,.,.,TRBJ1-6
TGTGCCAGTAGTAGGTTAGCTGCGAGCTCCTACAATGAGCAGTTCTTC,CASSRLAASSYNEQFF,TRBV19,.,.,TRBJ2-1
TGTGCCAGCAGTTTATTGGGTTCCGGGGTCTACGAGCAGTACTTC,CASSLLGSGVYEQYF,TRBV28,.,.,TRBJ2-7
TGTGCCTGGAGGGCCGGGACGGAGAATTCACCCCTCCACTTT,CAWRAGTENSPLHF,TRBV30,once,.,TRBJ1-6
TGTGCCAGCAGTGAAAGCACAGACAACACCGGGGAGCTGTTTTTT,CASSESTDNTGELFF,TRBV6-1,.,.,TRBJ2-2